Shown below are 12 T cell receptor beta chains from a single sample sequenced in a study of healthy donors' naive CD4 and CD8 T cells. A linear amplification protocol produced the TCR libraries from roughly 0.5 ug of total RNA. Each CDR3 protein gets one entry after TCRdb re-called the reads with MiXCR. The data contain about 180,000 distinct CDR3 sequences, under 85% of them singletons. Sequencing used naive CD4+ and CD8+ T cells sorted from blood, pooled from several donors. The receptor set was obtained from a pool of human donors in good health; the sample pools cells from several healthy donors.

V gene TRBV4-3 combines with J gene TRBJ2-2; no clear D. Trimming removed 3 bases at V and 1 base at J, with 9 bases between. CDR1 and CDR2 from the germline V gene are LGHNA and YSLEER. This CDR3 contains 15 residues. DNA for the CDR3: TGCGCCAGCAGCCACCGACGGCAGAACACCGGGGAGCTGTTTTTT. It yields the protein CASSHRRQNTGELFF.

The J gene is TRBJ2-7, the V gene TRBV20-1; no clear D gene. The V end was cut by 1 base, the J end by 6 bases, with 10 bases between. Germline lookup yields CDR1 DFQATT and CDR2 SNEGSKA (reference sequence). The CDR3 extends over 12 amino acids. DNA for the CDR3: TGCAGTGCTAGAGGGCTACCGGGCGAGCAGTACTTC. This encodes CSARGLPGEQYF.

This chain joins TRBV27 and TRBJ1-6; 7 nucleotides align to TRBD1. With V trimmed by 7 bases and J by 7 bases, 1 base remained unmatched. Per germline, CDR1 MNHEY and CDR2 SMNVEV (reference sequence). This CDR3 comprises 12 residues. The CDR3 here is CASKQGNSPLHF. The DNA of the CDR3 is TGTGCCAGCAAACAGGGGAATTCACCCCTCCACTTT.

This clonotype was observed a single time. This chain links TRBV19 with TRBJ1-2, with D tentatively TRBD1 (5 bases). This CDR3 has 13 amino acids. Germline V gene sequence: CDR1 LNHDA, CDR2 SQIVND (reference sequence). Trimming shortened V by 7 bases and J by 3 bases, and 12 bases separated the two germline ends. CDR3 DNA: TGTGCCAGTAAGCTCGGGACGGACTATGGCTACACCTTC. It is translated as CASKLGTDYGYTF.

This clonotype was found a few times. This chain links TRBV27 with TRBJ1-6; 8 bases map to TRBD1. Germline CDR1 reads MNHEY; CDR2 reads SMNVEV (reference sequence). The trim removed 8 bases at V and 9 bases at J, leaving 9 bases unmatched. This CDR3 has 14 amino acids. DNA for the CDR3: TGTGCCAGCTTCCCGACAGGGGTCGGTTCACCCCTCCACTTT. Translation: CASFPTGVGSPLHF.

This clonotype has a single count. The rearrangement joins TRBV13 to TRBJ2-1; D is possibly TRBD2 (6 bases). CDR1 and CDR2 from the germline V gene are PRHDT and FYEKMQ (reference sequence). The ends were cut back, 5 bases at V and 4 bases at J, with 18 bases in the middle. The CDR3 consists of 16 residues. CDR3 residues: CASSQAEGRVYNEQFF. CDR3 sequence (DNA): TGTGCCAGCAGCCAAGCGGAGGGCCGGGTTTACAATGAGCAGTTCTTC.

CDR3 sequence (DNA): TGTGCCACCAGCAGTGGTCAACCCGCCTCAACCTACAATGAGCAGTTCTTC. Translating it yields CATSSGQPASTYNEQFF. This chain links TRBV15 with TRBJ2-1; D is uncertain. The CDR3 has 17 amino acids. The V gene's germline CDR1 is LNHNV and CDR2 YYDKDF (reference sequence). Trimming shortened V by 3 bases and J by 2 bases, and 17 bases separated the two germline ends.

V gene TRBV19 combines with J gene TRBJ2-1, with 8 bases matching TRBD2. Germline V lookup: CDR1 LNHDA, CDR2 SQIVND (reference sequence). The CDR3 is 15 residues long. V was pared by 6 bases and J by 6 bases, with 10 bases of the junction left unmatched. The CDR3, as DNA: TGTGCCAGTAGGGCCAGGACTAGCCGACGCAATGAGCAGTTCTTC. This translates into CASRARTSRRNEQFF. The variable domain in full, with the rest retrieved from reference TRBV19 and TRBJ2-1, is DGGITQSPKYLFRKEGQNVTLSCEQNLNHDAMYWYRQDPGQGLRLIYYSQIVNDFQKGDIAEGYSVSREKKESFPLTVTSAQKNPTAFYLCASRARTSRRNEQFFGPGTRLTVL.

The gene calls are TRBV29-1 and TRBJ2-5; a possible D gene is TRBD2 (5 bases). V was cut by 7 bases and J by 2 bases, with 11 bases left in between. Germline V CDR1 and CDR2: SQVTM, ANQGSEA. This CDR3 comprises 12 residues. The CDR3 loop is CSAAPGQETQYF. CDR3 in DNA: TGCAGCGCAGCGCCGGGACAAGAGACCCAGTACTTC. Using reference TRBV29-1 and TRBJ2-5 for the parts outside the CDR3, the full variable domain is SAVISQKPSRDICQRGTSLTIQCQVDSQVTMMFWYRQQPGQSLTLIATANQGSEATYESGFVIDKFPISRPNLTFSTLTVSNMSPEDSSIYLCSAAPGQETQYFGPGTRLLVL.

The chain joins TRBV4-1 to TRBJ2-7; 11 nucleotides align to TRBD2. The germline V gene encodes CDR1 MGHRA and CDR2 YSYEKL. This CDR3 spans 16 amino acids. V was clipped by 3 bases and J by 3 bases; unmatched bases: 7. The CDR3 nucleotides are TGCGCCAGCAGCCACGCCTCACTAGCGGGGGACTACGAGCAGTACTTC. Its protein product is CASSHASLAGDYEQYF.

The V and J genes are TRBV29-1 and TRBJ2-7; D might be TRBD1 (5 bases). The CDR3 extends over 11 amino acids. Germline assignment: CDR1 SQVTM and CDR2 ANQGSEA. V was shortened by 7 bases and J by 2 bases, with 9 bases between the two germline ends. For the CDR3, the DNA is TGCAGCGCCGTGGACACCTACGAGCAGTACTTC. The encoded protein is CSAVDTYEQYF.

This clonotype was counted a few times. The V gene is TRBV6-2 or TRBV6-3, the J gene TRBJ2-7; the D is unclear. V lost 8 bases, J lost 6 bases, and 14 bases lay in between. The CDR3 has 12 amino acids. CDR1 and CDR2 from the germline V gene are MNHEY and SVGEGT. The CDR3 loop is CASRAGVGEQYF. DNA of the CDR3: TGTGCCAGCCGCGCAGGTGTGGGCGAGCAGTACTTC.